The rows below give T cell receptor beta chains drawn from one sample of a study of T cells in Graves' hyperthyroidism and ophthalmopathy. MiXCR, applied by TCRdb to the multiplex PCR reads, yields one record per CDR3 protein. Among some 350,000 distinct CDR3 sequences listed, approximately 14% were seen once. The sample was blood. The origin of the receptors is a woman aged 18-29 years with Graves' hyperthyroidism that later progressed to Graves' ophthalmopathy. Both conserved end residues are trimmed from each CDR3. D genes are given only for firm matches.

CDR3 length,V gene,D gene,CDR3 protein
10,TRBV7-9,.,ASSRLIRELF
17,TRBV3-1,.,ASSQEQMAVWGDNYGYT
11,TRBV29-1,.,SVDGDPYNEQF
14,TRBV2,.,ASTNFKLLVKNEQF
13,TRBV20-1,.,GAQGRAGQTYEQY
17,TRBV19,.,ASSSYLVEARIDAYEQY
15,TRBV7-9,.,ASSSPIADRATGELF
12,TRBV7-9,.,ASSLFTGNTEAF
13,TRBV4-2,TRBD1,ASSPLYRDRHEQY
12,TRBV6-5,.,ASSYSTTADTQY
13,TRBV9,TRBD2,ASSVGIAGVETQY
14,TRBV19,.,ASSTSRDYSNQPQH
11,TRBV27,.,ASSFGQNYDYT
13,TRBV12-3/TRBV12-4,.,ASSLGGSSTGELF
14,TRBV6-1,TRBD1,ASSEDEGQGASEQF
13,TRBV20-1,TRBD2,SARFWLAGGETQY
12,TRBV12-3/TRBV12-4,.,ASSLRGFRTEAF
13,TRBV18,.,ASSPAQKNTGELF
12,TRBV7-9,TRBD2,ASSSTSGKETQY
11,TRBV20-1,.,SAPRGDTGELF
10,TRBV28,.,ATTADSYEQY
14,TRBV20-1,.,SARDSTEYSNQPQH
15,TRBV30,TRBD2,AAHRRLAGGSAGELF
14,TRBV4-1,.,ASSLLSTASKETQY
13,TRBV6-1,.,ACSREPSSYNEQF
13,TRBV9,.,ASSVAEGAYNEQF
13,TRBV27,.,ASGVSIYGPYGYT
13,TRBV7-9,.,ASSLRSGTLSEAF
17,TRBV2,TRBD2,ASSGGVSGTKLSYNEQF
10,TRBV20-1,.,SASSGTETQY
15,TRBV7-9,TRBD1,ASRGDPTGGAADTQY
18,TRBV10-2,.,ASSGSKGPNVATAQETQY
10,TRBV12-3/TRBV12-4,.,ASSSPNQPQH
14,TRBV12-3/TRBV12-4,TRBD2,ASSGVLASGYNEQF
11,TRBV30,TRBD1,AWSGQGSYEQY
12,TRBV6-5,.,ASSYGGGRETQY